This T cell receptor beta chain is from a study of T cell responses to AZD1222 COVID-19 vaccine. Study as a whole: Pooled samples include second doses given at about 4 or 12 weeks. Regarding the study as a whole: There were repertoire samples only from the period after the peak T cell response.

This table comes from immunoSEQ multiplex PCR, and its TCRdb copy is limited to in-frame clones, with some not included. The sample holds about 120,000 clones, roughly 88% seen once. Germline CDR1 SGDLS, CDR2 YYNGEE. V gave up 3 bases and J gave up 4 bases; unmatched junction bases: 5. There are 15 residues in the CDR3. Comment on this clone: Antigen unknown.

Sequencing was performed on peripheral blood, taken on day 0 of AZD1222 vaccination. This receptor was obtained from an adult in good health. The chain employs TRBV9 and TRBJ2-5; 11 positions agree with TRBD1. As DNA, the CDR3 is TGTGCCAGCAGCGACTCCGGGACAGGGGGAGAGACCCAGTACTTC. It is translated as CASSDSGTGGETQYF.